This TCR beta chain was identified during a study of blood T cell repertoires in COVID-19. Study summary: The United States, Italy and Spain supplied acute and convalescent COVID-19 samples.

As originally analysed: Amplification with reference gene primers provided the estimates of nucleated cell counts. TCRdb keeps only in-frame clones here, not all; method: immunoSEQ multiplex PCR. The DNA was the basis for D and trimming; V, J and clone size are from that table. In the table there are 250,000 to 300,000 clones, around 86% of which are singletons. Germline lookup yields CDR1 MGHRA and CDR2 YSYEKL. V was pared by 0 bases and J by 0 bases, with 11 bases between. CDR3 length equals 17 residues. Source material: peripheral blood. The chain has TRBV4-1 and TRBJ2-2, with D perhaps matching TRBD2 (6 bases). The source of this sequence is a man aged 45 to 65 with acute or convalescent COVID-19. This chain's CDR3 is CASSQDLGGSNTGELFF. The CDR3 DNA follows: TGCGCCAGCAGCCAAGATCTAGGAGGGTCGAACACCGGGGAGCTGTTTTTT.